What follows is one T cell receptor (beta chain) and its context. Antigen specificity is unknown. 60 Vbeta and 13 Jbeta primers were used in PCR. The method was immunoSEQ multiplex PCR; TCRdb's version includes in-frame clones alone and lacks a portion of them. The sample includes some 220,000 clones, about 89% of them seen just once. There are 15 residues in the CDR3. Germline values: CDR1 SGHNT, CDR2 YENEEA. Germline trimming cut 1 base from V and 4 bases from J; bases unmatched to any gene: 6. The sample belongs to a study of cytomegalovirus exposure and HLA in healthy donors. Study results and caveats: In a later analysis, parvovirus B19, influenza, CMV and Epstein-Barr virus appeared linked to several top co-occurrence clusters. Associated with cytomegalovirus, according to the listing, were 150 to 200 TCR beta chains.

This rearrangement joins TRBV11-3 to TRBJ1-1; 7 bases map to TRBD1. The sequence came from a woman between 18 and 29 years old in good health and CMV-seronegative. The sequenced sample consisted of PBMCs. DNA of the CDR3: TGTGCCAGCAGCTTAGCATCGGACAGGCCCACTGAAGCTTTCTTT. Translated, it gives CASSLASDRPTEAFF.